What follows are 24 T cell receptor beta chains derived from one specimen sequenced in a study of blood T cell repertoires in COVID-19. This table comes from immunoSEQ multiplex PCR, and its TCRdb copy is limited to in-frame clones, with some not included. This table has some 200,000 clones, roughly 80% appearing once. Material for sequencing was peripheral blood. The receptors were sampled from a woman aged 40 to 55 with acute or convalescent COVID-19.

The chain joins TRBV27 to TRBJ2-5; TRBD2 is a possible D gene (5 bases). The germline CDR1 and CDR2 sequences are MNHEY and SMNVEV (reference sequence). The V gene lost 3 bases and the J gene lost 5 bases, with 10 bases spanning the gap. This CDR3 has 13 amino acids. In nucleotides, the CDR3 is TGTGCCAGCAGTTTCGGACTGAGGGAGACCCAGTACTTC. Amino acids: CASSFGLRETQYF.

The chain joins TRBV11-2 to TRBJ2-2; TRBD2 matches 7 bases. The length of the CDR3 is 15 residues. Germline values: CDR1 SGHAT, CDR2 FQNNGV. The V gene end was trimmed by 5 bases and the J gene end by 2 bases; junction bases not matched to a gene: 5. This chain's CDR3 is CASSPGGFNTGELFF. In DNA, the CDR3 is TGTGCCAGCAGCCCCGGGGGGTTCAACACCGGGGAGCTGTTTTTT.

The chain couples TRBV5-4 to TRBJ2-1; 11 nucleotides line up with TRBD1. Germline V CDR1 and CDR2: SGHNT, YYREEE (reference sequence). V shed 0 bases, J shed 6 bases, and the junction held 5 bases outside the gene matches. The CDR3 is 16 residues long. CDR3: CASSLGTGGMSNEQFF. The CDR3 DNA is TGTGCCAGCAGCTTGGGGACAGGGGGCATGAGCAATGAGCAGTTCTTC.

The chain recombines TRBV27 with TRBJ1-2; no reliable D call. V lost 5 bases and J 7 bases, leaving 23 bases between the germline ends. The CDR3 extends over 16 amino acids. In germline, CDR1 is MNHEY, CDR2 SMNVEV (reference sequence). The CDR3 loop is CASSNPSGSLIAGYTF. DNA for the CDR3: TGTGCCAGCAGTAACCCTTCCGGGTCCCTAATAGCTGGCTACACCTTC.

The CDR3 reads CASSEGAGSRAQYF. Written as DNA, the CDR3 is TGTGCCAGCAGTGAGGGGGCAGGGAGTCGGGCCCAGTACTTC. V gene TRBV6-1 combines with J gene TRBJ2-5, with D possibly TRBD1 on 6 matching bases. The germline CDR1 and CDR2 sequences are MNHNS and SASEGT. This CDR3 has 14 residues. V was pared by 3 bases and J by 9 bases, with 17 bases between.

The chain has TRBV6-6 and TRBJ2-1; no firm D call. V was clipped by 5 bases and J by 2 bases, with 10 bases between them. Germline CDR1 reads MNHNY; CDR2 reads SVGAGI (reference sequence). The CDR3 covers 14 residues. CDR3 coding DNA: TGTGCCAGCAGTCCGATACTCACCTACAATGAGCAGTTCTTC. This codes for CASSPILTYNEQFF.

The V and J genes are TRBV24-1 and TRBJ2-7; TRBD2 matches 8 bases. Trimming at V came to 4 bases and at J to 4 bases, leaving 5 bases not matched to a gene. This CDR3 comprises 14 residues. Germline V CDR1 and CDR2: KGHDR, SFDVKD. The CDR3 protein is CATSELREEYEQYF. The CDR3 DNA follows: TGTGCCACCAGTGAATTGCGGGAGGAGTACGAGCAGTACTTC.

This clone showed up just a few times. The J gene is TRBJ1-1, the V gene TRBV5-1; D is undetermined. The CDR3 covers 16 residues. Trimming removed 2 bases from V and 6 bases from J, with 20 bases in between. CDR1 and CDR2 (germline): SGHRS, YFSETQ. The DNA of the CDR3 is TGCGCCAGCAGCTTAATCGGCGCAGGCCCGCCCGCTGAAGCTTTCTTT. Protein sequence: CASSLIGAGPPAEAFF.

This sequence joins TRBV5-8 and TRBJ2-1; D possibly corresponds to TRBD2 (6 bases). V lost 6 bases and J 8 bases, leaving 18 bases between the germline ends. This CDR3 spans 14 amino acids. The germline V gene has CDR1 SGHTS and CDR2 YDEGEE. CDR3 in amino acids: CASNEGLPGDEQFF. The CDR3 DNA is TGTGCCAGCAACGAGGGCCTCCCGGGGGATGAGCAGTTCTTC.

The chain is built from TRBV12-3 or TRBV12-4 and TRBJ1-1; D is perhaps TRBD1 (6 bases). This CDR3 spans 13 amino acids. Trimming left V 6 bases short and J 7 bases short, with 15 bases between. The CDR3 nucleotides are TGTGCCAGCAGAGAGAGGGGGTTCGGTGAAGCTTTCTTT. Translation: CASRERGFGEAFF.

This sequence joins TRBV5-1 and TRBJ2-6; the D gene is possibly TRBD1 (6 bases). This CDR3 has 18 amino acids. Trimming removed 1 base at V and 0 bases at J, with 14 bases between. Germline CDR1 reads SGHRS; CDR2 reads YFSETQ. CDR3 amino acids: CASSLNRAEGSGANVLTF. As DNA, the CDR3 is TGCGCCAGCAGCTTGAACAGGGCCGAGGGCTCTGGGGCCAACGTCCTGACTTTC.

The chain is built from TRBV7-2 and TRBJ1-1, with D maybe TRBD1 (6 bases). Trimming took off 1 base at V and 1 base at J, with 10 bases between the two ends. CDR1 SGHTA and CDR2 FQGNSA come from the germline V gene. The CDR3 totals 15 residues. This CDR3 is CASSLVLGANTEAFF. In DNA, the CDR3 is TGTGCCAGCAGCTTAGTCTTGGGGGCGAACACTGAAGCTTTCTTT.

The rearrangement joins TRBV5-1 to TRBJ1-2; 10 nucleotides match TRBD1. The V and J ends lost 0 bases and 6 bases, in that order; junction bases with no gene match: 5. The CDR3 is made up of 15 amino acids. CDR1 is SGHRS and CDR2 is YFSETQ in the germline V gene. CDR3 residues: CASSLGGTGVDGYTF. CDR3 nucleotide sequence: TGCGCCAGCAGCTTGGGCGGGACAGGGGTCGATGGCTACACCTTC.

The rearrangement joins TRBV30 to TRBJ1-5; D uncertain. The CDR3 extends over 14 amino acids. Trimming left V 3 bases short and J 4 bases short, with 13 bases between. Germline V lookup: CDR1 GTSNPN, CDR2 SVGIG (reference sequence). CDR3 sequence reads: CAWSEGIGNQPQHF. In DNA form, the CDR3 reads TGTGCCTGGAGCGAGGGCATAGGGAATCAGCCCCAGCATTTT.

The chain uses TRBV9 and TRBJ2-7; 9 positions agree with TRBD2. Germline V gene sequence: CDR1 SGDLS, CDR2 YYNGEE. The J segment lost 2 bases and the V segment lost 4 bases, leaving 4 bases of the junction unmatched. The CDR3 length is 14 residues. Written as DNA, the CDR3 is TGTGCCAGCAGCCCGGGACTAGCCCCCTACGAGCAGTACTTC. As protein: CASSPGLAPYEQYF.

The CDR3 DNA reads as TGTGCCAGCAGCTTGGAGACAGGGGGCATCGGCTATGGCTACACCTTC. It is translated as CASSLETGGIGYGYTF. J is TRBJ1-2 and V is TRBV5-4; TRBD1 matches 10 bases. Losses at the gene ends were 0 bases for V and 4 bases for J; bases not matched to a gene: 6. CDR3 length: 16 amino acids. Germline V gives CDR1 SGHNT, CDR2 YYREEE (reference sequence).

V is TRBV6-5 and J is TRBJ1-2; D gene unclear. From germline, CDR1 is MNHEY and CDR2 SVGAGI. Trimming removed 7 bases from V and 6 bases from J, with 21 bases in between. The CDR3 loop spans 15 amino acids. CDR3 sequence (DNA): TGTGCCAGCAATTCCCAGGACTGGGCCCACCATGGCTACACCTTC. Translating it yields CASNSQDWAHHGYTF.

The chain couples TRBV2 to TRBJ1-1, with D uncertain. The CDR3 covers 15 residues. Trimming took off 0 bases at V and 4 bases at J, with 12 bases between the two ends. Germline CDR1 is SNHLY and CDR2 is FYNNEI. CDR3 protein: CASSEALEGITEAFF. DNA of the CDR3: TGTGCCAGCAGTGAAGCGCTGGAGGGTATCACTGAAGCTTTCTTT.

This clone was counted once. This chain uses TRBV2 with TRBJ2-5, with D possibly TRBD2 on 5 matching bases. CDR3 length: 13 residues. Trimming shortened V by 7 bases and J by 5 bases, and 14 bases separated the two germline ends. Germline assignment: CDR1 SNHLY and CDR2 FYNNEI. In DNA form, the CDR3 reads TGTGCCAGCAAGGCTCGGACGGGGGAGACCCAGTACTTC. Amino acids: CASKARTGETQYF.

The chain links TRBV24-1 to TRBJ1-5; no firm D call. Trimming shortened V by 5 bases and J by 0 bases, and 13 bases separated the two germline ends. Germline assignment: CDR1 KGHDR and CDR2 SFDVKD. The length of the CDR3 is 16 residues. The DNA for the CDR3 is TGTGCCACCAGTGCTACCACAGATTCTAGCAATCAGCCCCAGCATTTT. It is translated as CATSATTDSSNQPQHF.

The V call is TRBV29-1, the J call TRBJ2-3; TRBD2 agrees at 9 bases. The germline gives CDR1 SQVTM, CDR2 ANQGSEA. Unmatched junction bases numbered 14, after V lost 1 base and J lost 3 bases. The CDR3 runs to 18 residues. DNA of the CDR3: TGCAGCGTTGAAGTCGGTAGCGGGGGACCTCGTAGGACAGATACGCAGTATTTT. This translates into CSVEVGSGGPRRTDTQYF.

In this sample, this clone turned up once. CDR3 in DNA: TGCAGCGTTTCGGTCCTACAGTCTGTGAATGAGCAGTTCTTC. It is translated as CSVSVLQSVNEQFF. V and J are TRBV29-1 and TRBJ2-1; D unclear. The CDR3 has 14 amino acids. V lost 5 bases and J lost 7, with 18 bases in between. The germline V gene has CDR1 SQVTM and CDR2 ANQGSEA.

This chain uses TRBV5-5 with TRBJ1-2; D remains ambiguous. V was pared by 2 bases and J by 7 bases, with 24 bases between. CDR3 length: 17 residues. Germline assignment: CDR1 SGHKS and CDR2 YYEKEE (reference sequence). Here the CDR3 DNA reads TGTGCCAGCAGCTTCGGCGCCCAGGCCCTCACTGCTCGTGGCTACACCTTC. Its translation is CASSFGAQALTARGYTF.

This clone turned up a few times. The chain recombines TRBV14 with TRBJ1-3; D perhaps matches TRBD1 (6 bases). CDR1 and CDR2 (germline): SGHDN, FVKESK. Deletions cut 4 bases from V and 4 bases from J, with 11 bases between. This CDR3 contains 14 residues. The CDR3 nucleotides are TGTGCCAGCAGCCTACAGGGTATGGGAAACACCATATATTTT. This translates into CASSLQGMGNTIYF.